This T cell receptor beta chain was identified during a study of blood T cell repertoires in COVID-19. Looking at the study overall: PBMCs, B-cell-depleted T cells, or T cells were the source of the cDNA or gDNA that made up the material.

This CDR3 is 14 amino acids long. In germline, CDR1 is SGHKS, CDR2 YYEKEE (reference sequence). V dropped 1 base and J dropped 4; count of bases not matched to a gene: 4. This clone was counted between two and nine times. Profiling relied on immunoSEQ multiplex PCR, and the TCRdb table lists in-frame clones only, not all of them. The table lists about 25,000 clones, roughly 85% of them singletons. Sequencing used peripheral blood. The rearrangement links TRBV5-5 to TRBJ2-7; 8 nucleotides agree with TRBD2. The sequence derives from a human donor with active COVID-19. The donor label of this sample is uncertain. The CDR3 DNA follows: TGTGCCAGCAGCTTGCGTAGCGGGACGTACGAGCAGTACTTC. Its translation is CASSLRSGTYEQYF.